The sequence of this T cell receptor (beta chain) was determined in a study of blood T cells in healthy people across ages. This clonotype was found a few times. Its antigen is unidentified. Peripheral blood from each donor was collected in a volume of 8 to 10 milliliters. Primed by a sample-barcoded 5' primer and a J-beta primer mix, a second PCR proceeded for 7 to 11 cycles. Any given sample supplied a minimum of 2.5 million CDR3-containing paired-end reads. TCRdb reprocessed the 5' RACE reads with MiXCR, giving one entry per CDR3 protein. This sample carries about 800,000 distinct CDR3 sequences, about 25% of them seen once, and the ten largest clones take under 4.5%. Study findings and constraints: While age rose, TCR beta diversity per million T cells dropped in a roughly linear way.

The germline CDR1 and CDR2 sequences are SGHDT and YYEEEE. The V and J ends lost 1 base and 4 bases respectively, with 12 bases between them. The CDR3 is 15 residues long. These records were also assigned to another study, of T cells of mothers and their children. That paper adds: Each donor was one of three healthy Caucasian mothers or one of their six children.

The origin of this receptor is a boy aged 10-17 years in good health. V gene TRBV5-6 combines with J gene TRBJ2-1; D is undetermined. The sequencing sample was made of blood. CDR3 DNA sequence: TGTGCCAGCAGCTTGCCCCTACGGCAGTACAATGAGCAGTTCTTC. Its translation: CASSLPLRQYNEQFF.